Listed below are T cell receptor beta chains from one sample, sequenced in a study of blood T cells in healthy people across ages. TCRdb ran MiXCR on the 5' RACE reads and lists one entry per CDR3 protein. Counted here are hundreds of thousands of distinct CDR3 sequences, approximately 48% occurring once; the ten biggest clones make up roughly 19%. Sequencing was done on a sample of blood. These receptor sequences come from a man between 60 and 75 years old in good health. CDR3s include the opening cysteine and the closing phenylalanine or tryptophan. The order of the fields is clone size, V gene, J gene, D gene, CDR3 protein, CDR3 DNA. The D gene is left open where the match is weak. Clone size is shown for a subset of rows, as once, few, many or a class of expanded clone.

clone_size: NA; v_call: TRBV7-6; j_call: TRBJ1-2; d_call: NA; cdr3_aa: CASSPRGGLHGYTF; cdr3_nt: TGTGCCAGCAGCCCGCGGGGAGGCCTTCATGGCTACACCTTC
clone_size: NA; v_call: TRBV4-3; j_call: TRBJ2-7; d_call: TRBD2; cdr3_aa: CASSTAGAPYNEQYF; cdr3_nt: TGCGCCAGCAGCACAGCGGGGGCCCCTTACAATGAGCAGTACTTC
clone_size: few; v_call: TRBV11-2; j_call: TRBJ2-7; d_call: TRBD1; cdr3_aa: CASSVLQGAYEQYF; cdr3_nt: TGTGCCAGCAGCGTACTACAGGGGGCCTACGAGCAGTACTTC
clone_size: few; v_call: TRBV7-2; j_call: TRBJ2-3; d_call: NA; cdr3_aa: CASSGTRADTQYF; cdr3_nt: TGTGCCAGCAGCGGCACAAGGGCAGATACGCAGTATTTT
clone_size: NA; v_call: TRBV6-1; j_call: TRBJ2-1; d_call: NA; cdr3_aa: CASRALGRGDEQFF; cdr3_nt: TGTGCCAGCAGGGCTCTGGGCAGGGGCGATGAGCAGTTCTTC
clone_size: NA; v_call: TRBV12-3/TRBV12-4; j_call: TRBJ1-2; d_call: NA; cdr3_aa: CASSLGGVRGYGYTF; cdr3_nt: TGTGCCAGCAGTTTGGGGGGTGTTAGGGGCTATGGCTACACCTTC
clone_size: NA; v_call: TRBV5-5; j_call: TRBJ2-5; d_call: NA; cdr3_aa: CASSFDGTQYF; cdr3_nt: TGTGCCAGCAGCTTCGACGGGACCCAGTACTTC
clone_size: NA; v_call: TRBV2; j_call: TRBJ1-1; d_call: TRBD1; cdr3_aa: CASSARDRKNTEAFF; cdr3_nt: TGTGCCAGCAGTGCCCGGGACAGGAAGAACACTGAAGCTTTCTTT
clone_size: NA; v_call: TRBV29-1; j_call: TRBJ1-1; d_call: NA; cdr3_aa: CSVARTGHTEAFF; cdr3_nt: TGCAGCGTTGCAAGAACAGGGCATACTGAAGCTTTCTTT
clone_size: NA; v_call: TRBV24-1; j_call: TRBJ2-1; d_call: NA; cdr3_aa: CATSAPISGAEQFF; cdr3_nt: TGTGCCACCAGTGCCCCTATTTCGGGGGCTGAGCAGTTCTTC
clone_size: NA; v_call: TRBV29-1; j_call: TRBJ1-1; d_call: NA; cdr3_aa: CSVGDQRAFF; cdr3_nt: TGCAGCGTTGGTGACCAAAGGGCTTTCTTT
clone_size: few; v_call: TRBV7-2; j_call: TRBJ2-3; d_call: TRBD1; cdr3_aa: CASILSRGTDTQYF; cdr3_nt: TGTGCCAGCATCTTGAGCAGGGGGACAGATACGCAGTATTTT
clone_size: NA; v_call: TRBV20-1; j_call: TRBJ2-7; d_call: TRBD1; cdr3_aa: CSAQRGTGSYEQYF; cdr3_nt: TGCAGTGCCCAAAGGGGGACAGGGTCCTACGAGCAGTACTTC
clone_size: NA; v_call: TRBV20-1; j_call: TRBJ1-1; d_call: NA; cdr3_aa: CSASKSTRAPEAFF; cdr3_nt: TGCAGTGCTAGTAAGTCGACCAGGGCCCCTGAAGCTTTCTTT
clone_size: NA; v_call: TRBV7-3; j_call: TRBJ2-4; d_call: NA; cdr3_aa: CASSTTGEGDGIQYF; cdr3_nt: TGTGCCAGCAGCACGACCGGGGAGGGGGATGGCATTCAGTACTTC
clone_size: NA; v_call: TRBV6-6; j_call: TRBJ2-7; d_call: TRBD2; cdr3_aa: CASSYSGGTSSYEQYF; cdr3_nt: TGTGCCAGCAGTTACTCGGGAGGGACTAGCTCCTACGAGCAGTACTTC
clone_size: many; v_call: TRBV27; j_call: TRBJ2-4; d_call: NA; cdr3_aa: CASSPGGAGWIQYF; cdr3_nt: TGTGCCAGCAGTCCCGGAGGGGCAGGGTGGATTCAGTACTTC
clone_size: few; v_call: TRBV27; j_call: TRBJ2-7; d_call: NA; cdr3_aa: CASGGLLGYEQYF; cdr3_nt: TGTGCCAGCGGGGGGCTCCTGGGCTACGAGCAGTACTTC
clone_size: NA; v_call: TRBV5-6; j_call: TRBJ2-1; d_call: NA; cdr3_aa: CAGSESPGTRKDNEQFF; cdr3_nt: TGTGCCGGCAGCGAAAGTCCGGGAACCCGTAAGGACAATGAGCAGTTCTTC
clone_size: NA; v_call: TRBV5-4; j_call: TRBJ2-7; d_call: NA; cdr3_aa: CASSRQNSYEQYF; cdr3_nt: TGTGCCAGCAGTCGACAGAACTCTTACGAGCAGTACTTC
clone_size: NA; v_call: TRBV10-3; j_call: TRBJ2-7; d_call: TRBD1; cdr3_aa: CAISEGGGAVEQYF; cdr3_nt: TGTGCCATCAGTGAAGGGGGCGGAGCAGTTGAGCAGTACTTC
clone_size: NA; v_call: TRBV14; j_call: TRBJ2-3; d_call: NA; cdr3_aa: CASSPNALGTDTQYF; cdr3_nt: TGTGCCAGCAGCCCCAATGCGCTAGGCACAGATACGCAGTATTTT
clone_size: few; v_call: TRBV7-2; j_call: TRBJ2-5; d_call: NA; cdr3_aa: CASSPGNSQETQYF; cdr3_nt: TGTGCCAGCAGCCCAGGGAATTCCCAAGAGACCCAGTACTTC
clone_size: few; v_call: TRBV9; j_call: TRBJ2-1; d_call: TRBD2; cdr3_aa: CASSVVPSGVYNEQFF; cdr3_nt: TGTGCCAGCAGCGTAGTCCCTAGCGGGGTCTACAATGAGCAGTTCTTC
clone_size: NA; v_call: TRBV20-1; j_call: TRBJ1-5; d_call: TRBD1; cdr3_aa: CSAKGQGVQPQHF; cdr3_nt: TGCAGTGCTAAAGGACAGGGGGTCCAGCCCCAGCATTTT
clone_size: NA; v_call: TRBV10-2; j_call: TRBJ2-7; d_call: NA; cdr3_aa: CASSESEVRHYEQYF; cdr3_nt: TGCGCCAGCAGTGAGTCGGAGGTGAGGCACTACGAGCAGTACTTC
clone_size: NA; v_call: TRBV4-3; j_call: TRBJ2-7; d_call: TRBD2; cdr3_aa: CASSQEWLAGVFNEQYF; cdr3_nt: TGCGCCAGCAGCCAAGAGTGGTTGGCGGGAGTCTTCAACGAGCAGTACTTC
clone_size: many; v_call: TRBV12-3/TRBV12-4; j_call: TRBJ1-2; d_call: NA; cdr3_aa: CASSPGHQYGYTF; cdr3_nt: TGTGCCAGCAGCCCGGGACATCAGTATGGCTACACCTTC
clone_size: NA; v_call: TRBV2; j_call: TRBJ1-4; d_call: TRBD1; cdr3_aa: CASLSGQSEKLFF; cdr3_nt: TGTGCCAGCCTGTCGGGACAGAGTGAAAAACTGTTTTTT
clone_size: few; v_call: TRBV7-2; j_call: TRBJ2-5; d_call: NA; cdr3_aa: CASSRPQRNQETQYF; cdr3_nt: TGTGCCAGCAGCCGACCCCAAAGGAACCAAGAGACCCAGTACTTC
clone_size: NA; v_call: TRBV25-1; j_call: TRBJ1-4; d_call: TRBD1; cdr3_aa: CASSATQGEVEKLFF; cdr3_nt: TGTGCCAGCAGTGCGACACAGGGGGAGGTTGAAAAACTGTTTTTT
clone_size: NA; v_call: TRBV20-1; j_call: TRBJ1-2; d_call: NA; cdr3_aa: CSARETVEGYGYTF; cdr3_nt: TGCAGTGCTAGAGAAACAGTAGAGGGCTATGGCTACACCTTC
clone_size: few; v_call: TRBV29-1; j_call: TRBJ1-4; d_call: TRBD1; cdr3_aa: CSAGQVVNEKLFF; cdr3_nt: TGCAGCGCCGGACAGGTCGTTAATGAAAAACTGTTTTTT
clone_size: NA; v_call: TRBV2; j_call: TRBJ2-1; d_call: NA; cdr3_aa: CASSVKYEQFF; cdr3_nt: TGTGCCAGCAGTGTAAAATACGAGCAGTTCTTC
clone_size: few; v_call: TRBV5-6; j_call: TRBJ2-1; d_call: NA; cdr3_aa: CASSLALLQQFF; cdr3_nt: TGTGCCAGCAGCTTGGCCCTACTTCAGCAGTTCTTC
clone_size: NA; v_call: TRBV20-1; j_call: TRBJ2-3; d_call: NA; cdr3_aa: CSARLSLGTDTQYF; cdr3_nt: TGCAGCGCCAGACTTTCCCTTGGCACAGATACGCAGTATTTT
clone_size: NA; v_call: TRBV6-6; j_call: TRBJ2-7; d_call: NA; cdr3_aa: CTTGSRGEQYF; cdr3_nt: TGTACTACAGGGTCCCGGGGCGAGCAGTACTTC
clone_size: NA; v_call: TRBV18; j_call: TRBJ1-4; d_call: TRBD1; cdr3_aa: CASSAGTANEKLFF; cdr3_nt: TGTGCCAGCTCGGCCGGGACAGCCAATGAAAAACTGTTTTTT
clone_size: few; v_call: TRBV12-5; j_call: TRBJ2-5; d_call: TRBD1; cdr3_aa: CASGRGQGVWETQYF; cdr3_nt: TGTGCTAGTGGTCGTGGACAGGGTGTGTGGGAGACCCAGTACTTC
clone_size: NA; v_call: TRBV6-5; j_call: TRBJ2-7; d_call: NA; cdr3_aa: CASSRRRSQEVCEQYF; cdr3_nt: TGTGCCAGCAGCCGTCGACGGAGCCAGGAGGTGTGCGAGCAGTACTTC
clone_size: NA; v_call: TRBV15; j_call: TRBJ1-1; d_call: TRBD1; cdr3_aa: CATSRPSRDRVGQAFF; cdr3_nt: TGTGCCACCAGCAGACCGTCCCGGGACAGGGTCGGTCAAGCTTTCTTT
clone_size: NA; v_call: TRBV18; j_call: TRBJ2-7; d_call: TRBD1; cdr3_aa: CASSQGQGSAYEQYF; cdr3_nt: TGTGCCAGCTCCCAGGGACAGGGAAGCGCCTACGAGCAGTACTTC
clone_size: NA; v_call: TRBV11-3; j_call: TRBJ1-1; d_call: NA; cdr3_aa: CASSQPLLEAFF; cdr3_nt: TGTGCCAGCAGTCAACCACTCTTGGAAGCTTTCTTT
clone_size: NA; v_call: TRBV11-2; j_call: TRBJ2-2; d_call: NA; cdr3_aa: CASSPRDRHTGELFF; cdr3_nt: TGTGCCAGCAGCCCGAGAGACAGGCACACCGGGGAGCTGTTTTTT
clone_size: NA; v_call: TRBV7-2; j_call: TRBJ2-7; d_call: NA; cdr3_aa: CASSSQEISYEQYF; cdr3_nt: TGTGCCAGCAGTTCTCAGGAAATCTCCTACGAGCAGTACTTC
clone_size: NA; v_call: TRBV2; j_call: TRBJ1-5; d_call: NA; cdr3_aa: CASSAVSSNQPQHF; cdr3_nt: TGTGCCAGCAGTGCTGTCTCTAGCAATCAGCCCCAGCATTTT
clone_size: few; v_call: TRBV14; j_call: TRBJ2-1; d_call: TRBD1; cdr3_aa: CASSQEGTGAYEQFF; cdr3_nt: TGTGCCAGCAGCCAAGAAGGGACAGGGGCTTATGAGCAGTTCTTC
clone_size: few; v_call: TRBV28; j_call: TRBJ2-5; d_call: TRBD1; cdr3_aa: CASRKPGGLETQYF; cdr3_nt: TGTGCCAGCAGAAAGCCAGGGGGCCTGGAGACCCAGTACTTC